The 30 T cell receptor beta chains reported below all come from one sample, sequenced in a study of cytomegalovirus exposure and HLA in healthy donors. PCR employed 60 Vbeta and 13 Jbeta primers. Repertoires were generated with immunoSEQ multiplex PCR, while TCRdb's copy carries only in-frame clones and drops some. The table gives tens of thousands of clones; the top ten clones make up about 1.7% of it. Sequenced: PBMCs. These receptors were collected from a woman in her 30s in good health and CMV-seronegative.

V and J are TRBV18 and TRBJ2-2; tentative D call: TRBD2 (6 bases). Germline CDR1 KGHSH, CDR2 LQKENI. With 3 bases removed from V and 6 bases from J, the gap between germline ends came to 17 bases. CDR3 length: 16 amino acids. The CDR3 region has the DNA TGTGCCAGCTCACCGGGACTTGTTCCCACATCCGGGGAGCTGTTTTTT. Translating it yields CASSPGLVPTSGELFF.

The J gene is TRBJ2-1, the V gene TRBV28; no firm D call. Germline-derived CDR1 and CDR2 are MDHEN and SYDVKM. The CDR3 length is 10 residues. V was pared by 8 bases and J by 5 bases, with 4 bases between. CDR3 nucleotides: TGTGCCAGCCGTGACAATGAGCAGTTCTTC. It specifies CASRDNEQFF.

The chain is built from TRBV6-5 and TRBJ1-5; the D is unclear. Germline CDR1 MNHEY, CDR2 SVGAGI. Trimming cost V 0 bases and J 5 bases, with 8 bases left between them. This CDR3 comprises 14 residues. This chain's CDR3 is CASSYSGAHQPQHF. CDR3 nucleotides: TGTGCCAGCAGTTACTCGGGCGCGCATCAGCCCCAGCATTTT.

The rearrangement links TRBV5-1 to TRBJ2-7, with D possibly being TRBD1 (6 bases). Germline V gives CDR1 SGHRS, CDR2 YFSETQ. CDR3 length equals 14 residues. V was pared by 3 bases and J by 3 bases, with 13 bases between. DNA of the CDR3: TGCGCCAGCAGCTCAGACAGGCAAAGCTACGAGCAGTACTTC. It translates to CASSSDRQSYEQYF. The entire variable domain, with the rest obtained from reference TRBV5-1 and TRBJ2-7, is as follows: KAGVTQTPRYLIKTRGQQVTLSCSPISGHRSVSWYQQTPGQGLQFLFEYFSETQRNKGNFPGRFSGRQFSNSRSEMNVSTLELGDSALYLCASSSDRQSYEQYFGPGTRLTVT.

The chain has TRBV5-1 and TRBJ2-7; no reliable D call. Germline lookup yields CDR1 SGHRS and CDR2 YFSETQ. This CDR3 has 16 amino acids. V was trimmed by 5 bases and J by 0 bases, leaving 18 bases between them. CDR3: CASSQAPIPSSYEQYF. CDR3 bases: TGCGCCAGCAGTCAAGCTCCAATTCCGAGCTCCTACGAGCAGTACTTC. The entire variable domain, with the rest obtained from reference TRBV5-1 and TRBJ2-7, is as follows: KAGVTQTPRYLIKTRGQQVTLSCSPISGHRSVSWYQQTPGQGLQFLFEYFSETQRNKGNFPGRFSGRQFSNSRSEMNVSTLELGDSALYLCASSQAPIPSSYEQYFGPGTRLTVT.

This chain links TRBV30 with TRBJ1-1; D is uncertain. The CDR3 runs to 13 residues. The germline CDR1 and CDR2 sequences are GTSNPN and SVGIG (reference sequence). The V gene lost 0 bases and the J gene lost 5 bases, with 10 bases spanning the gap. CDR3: CAWSVQVRTEAFF. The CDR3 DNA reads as TGTGCCTGGAGTGTTCAGGTTAGGACTGAAGCTTTCTTT.

CDR3 DNA sequence: TGTGCCAGCAGGCCGTCCGGGAGCCCCTACGAGCAGTACTTC. As protein: CASRPSGSPYEQYF. This chain uses TRBV5-6 with TRBJ2-5, with D maybe TRBD2 (6 bases). With the DNA end fitting TRBJ2-7 better, the J assignment may be wrong. In germline, CDR1 is SGHDT, CDR2 YYEEEE. This CDR3 spans 14 amino acids.

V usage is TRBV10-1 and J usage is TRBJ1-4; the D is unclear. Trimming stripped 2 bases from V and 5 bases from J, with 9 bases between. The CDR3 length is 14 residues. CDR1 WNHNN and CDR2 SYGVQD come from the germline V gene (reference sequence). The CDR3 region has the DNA TGCGCCAGCAGTGAGGGGCAGCCAAATGAAAAACTGTTTTTT. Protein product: CASSEGQPNEKLFF.

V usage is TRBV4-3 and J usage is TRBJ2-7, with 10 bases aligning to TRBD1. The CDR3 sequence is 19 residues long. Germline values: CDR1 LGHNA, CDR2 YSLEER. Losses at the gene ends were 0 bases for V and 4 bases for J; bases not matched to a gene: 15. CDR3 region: CASSQEGDPTGTGVYEQYF. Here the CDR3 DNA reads TGCGCCAGCAGCCAAGAGGGCGACCCGACCGGGACAGGGGTTTACGAGCAGTACTTC.

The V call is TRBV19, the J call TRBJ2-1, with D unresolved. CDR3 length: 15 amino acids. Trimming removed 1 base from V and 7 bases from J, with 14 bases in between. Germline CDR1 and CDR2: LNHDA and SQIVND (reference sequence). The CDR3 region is CASSIAAIVINEQFF. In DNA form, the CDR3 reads TGTGCCAGTAGTATAGCCGCGATAGTTATTAATGAGCAGTTCTTC.

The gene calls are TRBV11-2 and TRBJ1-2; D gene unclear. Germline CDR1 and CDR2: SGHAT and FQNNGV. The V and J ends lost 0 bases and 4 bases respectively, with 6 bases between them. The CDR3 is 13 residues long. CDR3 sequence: CASSLEEIYGYTF. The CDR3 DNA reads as TGTGCCAGCAGCTTAGAAGAGATCTATGGCTACACCTTC.

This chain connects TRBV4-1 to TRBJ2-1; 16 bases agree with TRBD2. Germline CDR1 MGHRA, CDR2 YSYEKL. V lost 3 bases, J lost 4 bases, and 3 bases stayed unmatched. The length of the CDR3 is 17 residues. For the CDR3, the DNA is TGCGCCAGCAGCCATCTGGGACTAGCGGGAGGGTACAATGAGCAGTTCTTC. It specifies CASSHLGLAGGYNEQFF.

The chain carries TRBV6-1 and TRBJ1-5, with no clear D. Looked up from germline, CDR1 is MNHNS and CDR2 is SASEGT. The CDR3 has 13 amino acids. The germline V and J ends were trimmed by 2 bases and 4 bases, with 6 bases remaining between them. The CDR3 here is CASSERENQPQHF. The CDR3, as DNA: TGTGCCAGCAGTGAACGCGAGAATCAGCCCCAGCATTTT.

The CDR3 DNA sequence: TGTGCCAGTAGTGAGAACTATGGCTACACCTTC. This codes for CASSENYGYTF. V gene TRBV19 combines with J gene TRBJ1-2; D ambiguous. Germline assignment: CDR1 LNHDA and CDR2 SQIVND (reference sequence). This CDR3 has 11 amino acids. Trimming took 5 bases from V and 2 from J, leaving 3 bases between them.

The CDR3: CASSRRTGEAKNIQYF. The CDR3 nucleotides read TGTGCCAGTAGTAGGCGGACAGGGGAGGCCAAAAACATTCAGTACTTC. The gene calls are TRBV19 and TRBJ2-4; 9 nucleotides align to TRBD1. The CDR3 sequence is 16 residues long. The trim removed 4 bases at V and 1 base at J, leaving 5 bases unmatched. Germline-derived CDR1 and CDR2 are LNHDA and SQIVND (reference sequence).

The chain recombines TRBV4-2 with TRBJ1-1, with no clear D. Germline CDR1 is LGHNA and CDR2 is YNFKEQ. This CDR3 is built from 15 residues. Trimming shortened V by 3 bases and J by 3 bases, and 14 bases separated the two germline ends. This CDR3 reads CASSQVMAADTEAFF. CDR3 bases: TGTGCCAGCAGCCAGGTCATGGCTGCGGACACTGAAGCTTTCTTT.

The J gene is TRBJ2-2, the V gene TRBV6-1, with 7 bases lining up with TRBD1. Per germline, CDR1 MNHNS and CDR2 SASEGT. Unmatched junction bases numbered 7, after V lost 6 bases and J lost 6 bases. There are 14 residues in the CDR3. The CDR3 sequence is CASSDRDGSGELFF. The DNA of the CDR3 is TGTGCCAGCAGCGACAGGGACGGGTCCGGGGAGCTGTTTTTT.

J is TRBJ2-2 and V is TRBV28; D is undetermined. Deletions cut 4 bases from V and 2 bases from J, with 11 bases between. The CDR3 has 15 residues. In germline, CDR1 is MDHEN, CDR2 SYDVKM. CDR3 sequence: CASSSIRRNTGELFF. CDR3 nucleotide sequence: TGTGCCAGCAGTTCTATAAGGAGAAACACCGGGGAGCTGTTTTTT.

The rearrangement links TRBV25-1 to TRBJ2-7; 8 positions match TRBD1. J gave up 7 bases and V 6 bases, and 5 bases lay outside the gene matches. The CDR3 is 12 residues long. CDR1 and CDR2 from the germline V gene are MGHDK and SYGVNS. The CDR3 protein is CASRDRAGEQYF. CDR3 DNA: TGTGCCAGCAGGGACAGGGCGGGTGAGCAGTACTTC.

DNA of the CDR3: TGTGCCAGCAGTTTTTCAGGACAGGGGGCGGTCTATGGCTACACCTTC. Its protein is CASSFSGQGAVYGYTF. The chain carries TRBV28 and TRBJ1-2; 11 bases fit TRBD1. The CDR3 has 16 amino acids. CDR1 MDHEN and CDR2 SYDVKM come from the germline V gene. Germline trimming cut 3 bases from V and 4 bases from J; bases unmatched to any gene: 7.

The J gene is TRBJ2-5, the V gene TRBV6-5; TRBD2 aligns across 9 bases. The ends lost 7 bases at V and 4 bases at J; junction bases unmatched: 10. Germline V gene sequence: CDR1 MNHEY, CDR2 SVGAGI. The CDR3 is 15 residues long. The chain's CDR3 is CASTPGGGGAETQYF. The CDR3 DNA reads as TGTGCCAGCACCCCCGGGGGCGGGGGGGCAGAGACCCAGTACTTC.

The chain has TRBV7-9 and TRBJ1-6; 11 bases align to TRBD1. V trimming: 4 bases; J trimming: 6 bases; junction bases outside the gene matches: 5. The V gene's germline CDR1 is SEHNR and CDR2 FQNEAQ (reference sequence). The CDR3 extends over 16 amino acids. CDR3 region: CASSSRTGGSNSPLHF. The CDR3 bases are TGTGCCAGCAGCTCCCGGACAGGGGGCTCTAATTCACCCCTCCACTTT.

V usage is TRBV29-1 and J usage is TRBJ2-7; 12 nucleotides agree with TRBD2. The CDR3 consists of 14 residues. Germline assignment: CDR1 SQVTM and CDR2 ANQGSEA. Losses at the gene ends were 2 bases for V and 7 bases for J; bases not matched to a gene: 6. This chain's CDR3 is CSVEWLAGGREQYF. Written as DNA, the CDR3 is TGCAGCGTTGAATGGCTAGCGGGAGGGAGGGAGCAGTACTTC.

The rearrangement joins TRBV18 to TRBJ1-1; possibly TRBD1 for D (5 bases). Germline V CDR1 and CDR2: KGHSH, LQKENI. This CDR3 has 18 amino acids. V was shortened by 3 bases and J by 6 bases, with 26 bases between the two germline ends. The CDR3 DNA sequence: TGTGCCAGCTCACCTCGACGACAGCGTGGAACAGATTCGGCTGAAGCTTTCTTT. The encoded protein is CASSPRRQRGTDSAEAFF. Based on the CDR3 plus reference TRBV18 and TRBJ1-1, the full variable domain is NAGVMQNPRHLVRRRGQEARLRCSPMKGHSHVYWYRQLPEEGLKFMVYLQKENIIDESGMPKERFSAEFPKEGPSILRIQQVVRGDSAAYFCASSPRRQRGTDSAEAFFGQGTRLTVV.

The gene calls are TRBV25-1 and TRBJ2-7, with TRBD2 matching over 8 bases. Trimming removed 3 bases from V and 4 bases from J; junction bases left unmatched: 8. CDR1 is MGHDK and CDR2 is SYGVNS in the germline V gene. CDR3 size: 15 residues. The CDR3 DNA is TGTGCCAGCAGTGAGGTGATAGCGGGACCGTACGAGCAGTACTTC. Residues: CASSEVIAGPYEQYF.

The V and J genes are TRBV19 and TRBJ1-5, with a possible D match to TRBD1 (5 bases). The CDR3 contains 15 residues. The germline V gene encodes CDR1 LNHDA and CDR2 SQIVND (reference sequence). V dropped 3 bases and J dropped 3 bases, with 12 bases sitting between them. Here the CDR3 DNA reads TGTGCCAGTAGTATCTCCCAGGGAATCAATCAGCCCCAGCATTTT. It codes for CASSISQGINQPQHF.

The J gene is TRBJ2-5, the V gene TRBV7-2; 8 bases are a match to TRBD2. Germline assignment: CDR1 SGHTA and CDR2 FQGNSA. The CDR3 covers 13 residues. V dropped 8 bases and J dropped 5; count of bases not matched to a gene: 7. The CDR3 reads CASLGLAQETQYF. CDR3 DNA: TGTGCCAGCCTAGGACTAGCCCAGGAGACCCAGTACTTC.

The CDR3 loop is CASSEPRQFTEAFF. In nucleotides, the CDR3 is TGTGCCAGCAGTGAACCCAGACAATTCACTGAAGCTTTCTTT. This chain joins TRBV6-1 and TRBJ1-1; D remains ambiguous. The V end lost 2 bases, the J end lost 4 bases, and 11 bases lay between the germline ends. CDR1 and CDR2 (germline): MNHNS, SASEGT. This CDR3 region has 14 residues.

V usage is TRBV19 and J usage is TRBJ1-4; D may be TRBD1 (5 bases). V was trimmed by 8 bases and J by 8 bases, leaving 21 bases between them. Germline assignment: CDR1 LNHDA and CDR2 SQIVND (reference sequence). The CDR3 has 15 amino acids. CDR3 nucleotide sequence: TGTGCCAGTTCCACCAAGGGATTGACAGTCGAAAAACTGTTTTTT. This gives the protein CASSTKGLTVEKLFF. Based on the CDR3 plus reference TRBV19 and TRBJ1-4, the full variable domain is DGGITQSPKYLFRKEGQNVTLSCEQNLNHDAMYWYRQDPGQGLRLIYYSQIVNDFQKGDIAEGYSVSREKKESFPLTVTSAQKNPTAFYLCASSTKGLTVEKLFFGSGTQLSVL.

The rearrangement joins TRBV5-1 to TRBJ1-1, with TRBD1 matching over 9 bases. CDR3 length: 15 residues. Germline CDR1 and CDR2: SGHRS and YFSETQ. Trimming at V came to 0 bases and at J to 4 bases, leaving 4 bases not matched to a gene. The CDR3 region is CASSLGPQGATEAFF. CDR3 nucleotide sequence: TGCGCCAGCAGCTTGGGGCCACAGGGGGCCACTGAAGCTTTCTTT.